This TCR beta chain was captured in a study of T cells in Graves' hyperthyroidism and ophthalmopathy. Background on the study: Pretreatment peripheral blood was obtained at initial diagnosis.

This clonotype was picked up many times. Antigen specificity is unknown. Study-level results: Before onset, by a median of around 6.4 months, the model predicted ophthalmopathy.

There were TCR beta CDR3 regions amplified from RNA transcripts. Primed by the HTBI set, a first-round RT-PCR was run on the TCR CDR3. One entry per CDR3 protein, called by TCRdb with MiXCR from the multiplex PCR reads. The table shows under 250,000 distinct CDR3 sequences, with less than 20% occurring only once. Unmatched junction bases numbered 15, after V lost 6 bases and J lost 0 bases. Germline CDR1 reads DFQATT; CDR2 reads SNEGSKA (reference sequence). This CDR3 has 17 amino acids. Sequencing input: blood. The J gene is TRBJ2-3, the V gene TRBV20-1, with TRBD2 matching over 7 bases. The clonotype was recovered from a woman aged 45-65 years with Graves' hyperthyroidism. CDR3 in DNA: TGCAGTGCCACTCCGGGACTAACACCCCTTAGCACAGATACGCAGTATTTT. Its protein product is CSATPGLTPLSTDTQYF.